The present T cell receptor (beta chain) was sequenced within a study of T cells in Graves' hyperthyroidism and ophthalmopathy. Active moderate-to-severe ophthalmopathy, Clinical Activity Score at least 3, NOSPECS at least 4, under 3 months' duration. This clonotype has a count of ten or more. The germline V gene encodes CDR1 MDHEN and CDR2 SYDVKM. There are 15 residues in the CDR3. V dropped 5 bases and J dropped 3 bases, with 16 bases sitting between them. Using RNA transcripts as the source, TCR beta CDR3 regions were amplified. Primed by the HTBI set, a first-round RT-PCR was run on the TCR CDR3. TCRdb reprocessed the multiplex PCR reads via MiXCR and lists one record per CDR3 protein. Altogether fewer than 500,000 distinct CDR3 sequences are present, about 14% being singletons, with the ten largest covering roughly a fifth.

The chain carries TRBV28 and TRBJ1-1; D is unresolved. The specimen was blood. This receptor was taken from a woman in her 30s with Graves' ophthalmopathy. CDR3 sequence: CASSPWTTGDTEAFF. In DNA form, the CDR3 reads TGTGCCAGCAGTCCATGGACCACCGGAGACACTGAAGCTTTCTTT.